Included here is one T cell receptor (beta chain) sequence, with context. These data belong to a study of PD-L1 blockade in urothelial cancer. The length of the CDR3 is 15 residues. Germline loops: CDR1 SNHLY, CDR2 FYNNEI. Trimming cost V 4 bases and J 3 bases; bases outside gene matches: 6. Time point meaning: pretreatment peripheral blood. Pretreatment sampling and on-treatment sampling together yielded between 1 and 8 samples for each patient. The assay was immunoSEQ multiplex PCR, and TCRdb's table has in-frame clones only and misses some. The sample records 90,000 or so clones, almost 90% being singletons.

This clonotype was sampled from a man aged 55 to 70 with urothelial cancer. This material consisted of PBMCs, taken around atezolizumab (anti-PD-L1) treatment. The chain links TRBV2 to TRBJ2-7; 10 nucleotides align to TRBD2. The CDR3 reads CASSAGSGRLYEQYF. The CDR3 DNA is TGTGCCAGCAGTGCCGGTAGCGGGAGGCTCTACGAGCAGTACTTC. The complete variable domain, with remaining parts taken from reference TRBV2 and TRBJ2-7, reads EPEVTQTPSHQVTQMGQEVILRCVPISNHLYFYWYRQILGQKVEFLVSFYNNEISEKSEIFDDQFSVERPDGSNFTLKIRSTKLEDSAMYFCASSAGSGRLYEQYFGPGTRLTVT.